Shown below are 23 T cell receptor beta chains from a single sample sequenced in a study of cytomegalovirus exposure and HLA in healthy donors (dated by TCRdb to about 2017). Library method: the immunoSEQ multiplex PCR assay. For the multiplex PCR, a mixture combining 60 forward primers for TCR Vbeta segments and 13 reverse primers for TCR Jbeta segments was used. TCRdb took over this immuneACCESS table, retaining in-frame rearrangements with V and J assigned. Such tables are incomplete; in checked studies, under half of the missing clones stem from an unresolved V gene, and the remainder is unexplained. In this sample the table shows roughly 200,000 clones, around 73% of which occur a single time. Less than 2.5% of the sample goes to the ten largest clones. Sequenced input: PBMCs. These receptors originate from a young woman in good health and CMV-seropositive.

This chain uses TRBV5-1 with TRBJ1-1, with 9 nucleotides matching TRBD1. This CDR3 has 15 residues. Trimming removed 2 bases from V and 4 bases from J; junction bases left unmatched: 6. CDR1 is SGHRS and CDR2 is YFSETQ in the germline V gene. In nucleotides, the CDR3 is TGCGCCAGCAGCTTCACAGGGGGCGCGGGCACTGAAGCTTTCTTT. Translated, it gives CASSFTGGAGTEAFF.

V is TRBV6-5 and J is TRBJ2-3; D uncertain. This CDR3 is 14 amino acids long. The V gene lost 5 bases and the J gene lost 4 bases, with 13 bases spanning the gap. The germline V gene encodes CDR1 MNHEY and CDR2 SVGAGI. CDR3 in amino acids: CASSQRLGADTQYF. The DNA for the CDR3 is TGTGCCAGCAGTCAACGTCTAGGCGCAGATACGCAGTATTTT.

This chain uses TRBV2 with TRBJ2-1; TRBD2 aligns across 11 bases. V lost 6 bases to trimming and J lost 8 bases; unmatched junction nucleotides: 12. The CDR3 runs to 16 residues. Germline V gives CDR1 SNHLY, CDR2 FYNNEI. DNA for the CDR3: TGTGCCAGCAGGGAGAGAACTAGCGGGAGCGGGTATGAGCAGTTCTTC. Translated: CASRERTSGSGYEQFF.

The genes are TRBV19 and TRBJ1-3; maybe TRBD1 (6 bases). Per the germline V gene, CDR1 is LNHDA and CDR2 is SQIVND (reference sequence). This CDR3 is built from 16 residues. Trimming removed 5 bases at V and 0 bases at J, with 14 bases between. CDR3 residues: CASSQGRTSSGNTIYF. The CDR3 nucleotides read TGTGCCAGTAGTCAGGGGAGAACATCCTCTGGAAACACCATATATTTT.

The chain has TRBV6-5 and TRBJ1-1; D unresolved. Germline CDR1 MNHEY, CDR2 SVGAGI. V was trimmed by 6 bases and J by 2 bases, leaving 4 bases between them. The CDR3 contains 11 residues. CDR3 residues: CASSTNTEAFF. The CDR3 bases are TGTGCCAGCAGCACAAACACTGAAGCTTTCTTT.

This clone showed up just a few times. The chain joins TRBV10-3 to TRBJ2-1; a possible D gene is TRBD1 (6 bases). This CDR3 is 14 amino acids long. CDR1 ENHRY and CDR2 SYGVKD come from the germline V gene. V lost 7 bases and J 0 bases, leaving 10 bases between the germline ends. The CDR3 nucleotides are TGTGCCATCAATACAGGGAGCTCCTACAATGAGCAGTTCTTC. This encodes CAINTGSSYNEQFF.

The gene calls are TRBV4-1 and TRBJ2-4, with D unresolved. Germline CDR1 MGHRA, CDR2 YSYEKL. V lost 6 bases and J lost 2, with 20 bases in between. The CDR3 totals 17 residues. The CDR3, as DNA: TGCGCCAGCAGTCCAATAGCACGCGGATGGTCCAAAAACATTCAGTACTTC. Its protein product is CASSPIARGWSKNIQYF.

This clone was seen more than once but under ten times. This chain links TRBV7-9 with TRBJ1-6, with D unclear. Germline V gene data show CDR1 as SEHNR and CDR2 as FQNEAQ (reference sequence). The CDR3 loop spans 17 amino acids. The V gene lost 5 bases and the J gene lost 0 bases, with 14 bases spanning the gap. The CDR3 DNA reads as TGTGCCAGCAGCCTGTGGAGCGGAAACTCCTATAATTCACCCCTCCACTTT. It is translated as CASSLWSGNSYNSPLHF.

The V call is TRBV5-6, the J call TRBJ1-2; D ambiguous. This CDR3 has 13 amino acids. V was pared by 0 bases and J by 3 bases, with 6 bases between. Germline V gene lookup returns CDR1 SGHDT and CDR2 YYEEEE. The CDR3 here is CASSLVADYGYTF. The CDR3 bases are TGTGCCAGCAGCTTGGTGGCAGACTATGGCTACACCTTC.

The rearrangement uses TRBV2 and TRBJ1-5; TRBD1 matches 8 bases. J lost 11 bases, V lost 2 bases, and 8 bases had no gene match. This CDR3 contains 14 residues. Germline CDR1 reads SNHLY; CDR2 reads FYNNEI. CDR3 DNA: TGTGCCAGCAGTGAAATTAGGGGGACAGGCGCCCAGCATTTT. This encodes CASSEIRGTGAQHF.

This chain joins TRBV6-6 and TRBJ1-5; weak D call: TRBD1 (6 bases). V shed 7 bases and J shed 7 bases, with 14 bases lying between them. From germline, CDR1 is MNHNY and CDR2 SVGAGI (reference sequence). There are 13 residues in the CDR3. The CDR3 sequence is CASTDRVEQPQHF. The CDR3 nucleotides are TGTGCCAGCACGGACAGAGTAGAGCAGCCCCAGCATTTT.

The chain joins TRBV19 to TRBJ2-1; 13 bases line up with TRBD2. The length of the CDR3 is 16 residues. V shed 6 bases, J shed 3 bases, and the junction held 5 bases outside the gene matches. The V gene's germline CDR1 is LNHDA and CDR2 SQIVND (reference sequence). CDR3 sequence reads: CASSGLAGAYYNEQFF. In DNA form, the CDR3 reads TGTGCCAGTAGCGGACTAGCGGGGGCATACTACAATGAGCAGTTCTTC. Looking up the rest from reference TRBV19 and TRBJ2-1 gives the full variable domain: DGGITQSPKYLFRKEGQNVTLSCEQNLNHDAMYWYRQDPGQGLRLIYYSQIVNDFQKGDIAEGYSVSREKKESFPLTVTSAQKNPTAFYLCASSGLAGAYYNEQFFGPGTRLTVL.

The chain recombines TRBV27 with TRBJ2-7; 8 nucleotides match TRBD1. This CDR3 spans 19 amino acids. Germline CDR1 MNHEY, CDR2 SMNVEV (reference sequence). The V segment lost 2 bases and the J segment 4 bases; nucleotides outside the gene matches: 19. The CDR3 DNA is TGTGCCAGCAGTTTAAGGGCTGGCGGGTTGGGGACAGGTAAATACGAGCAGTACTTC. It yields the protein CASSLRAGGLGTGKYEQYF.

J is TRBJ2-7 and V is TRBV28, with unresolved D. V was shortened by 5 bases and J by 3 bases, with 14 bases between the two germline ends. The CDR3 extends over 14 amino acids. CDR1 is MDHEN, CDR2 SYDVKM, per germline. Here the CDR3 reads CASSLLLLNYEQYF. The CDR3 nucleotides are TGTGCCAGCAGTCTGCTACTTCTCAACTACGAGCAGTACTTC. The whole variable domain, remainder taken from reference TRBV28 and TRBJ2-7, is DVKVTQSSRYLVKRTGEKVFLECVQDMDHENMFWYRQDPGLGLRLIYFSYDVKMKEKGDIPEGYSVSREKKERFSLILESASTNQTSMYLCASSLLLLNYEQYFGPGTRLTVT.

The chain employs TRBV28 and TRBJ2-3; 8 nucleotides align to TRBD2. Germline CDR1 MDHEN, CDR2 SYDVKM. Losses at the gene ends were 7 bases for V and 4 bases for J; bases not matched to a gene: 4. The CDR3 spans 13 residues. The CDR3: CASKAGDSDTQYF. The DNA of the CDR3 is TGTGCCAGCAAAGCGGGAGACTCAGATACGCAGTATTTT.

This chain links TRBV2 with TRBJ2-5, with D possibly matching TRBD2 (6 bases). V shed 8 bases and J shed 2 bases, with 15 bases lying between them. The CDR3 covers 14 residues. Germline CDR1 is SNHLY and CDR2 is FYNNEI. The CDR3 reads CASYLMRGQETQYF. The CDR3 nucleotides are TGTGCCAGCTATTTGATGCGGGGTCAAGAGACCCAGTACTTC.

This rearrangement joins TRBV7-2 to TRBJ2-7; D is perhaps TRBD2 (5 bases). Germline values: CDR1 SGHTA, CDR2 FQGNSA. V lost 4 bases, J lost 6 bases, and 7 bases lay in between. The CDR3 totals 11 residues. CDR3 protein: CASSSGVEQYF. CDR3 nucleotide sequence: TGTGCCAGCAGCTCCGGGGTCGAGCAGTACTTC.

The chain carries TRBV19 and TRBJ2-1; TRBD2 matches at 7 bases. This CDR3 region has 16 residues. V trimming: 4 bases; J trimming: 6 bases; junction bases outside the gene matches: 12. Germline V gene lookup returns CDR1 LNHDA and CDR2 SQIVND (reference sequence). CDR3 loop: CASSRPLGRFGNEQFF. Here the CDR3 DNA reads TGTGCCAGTAGTAGACCCCTCGGGAGGTTCGGCAATGAGCAGTTCTTC.

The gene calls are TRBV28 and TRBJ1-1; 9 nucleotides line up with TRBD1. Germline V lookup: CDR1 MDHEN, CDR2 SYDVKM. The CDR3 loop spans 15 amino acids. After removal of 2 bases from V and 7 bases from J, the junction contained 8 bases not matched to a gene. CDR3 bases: TGTGCCAGCAGTTTACCCGTTACAGGGGGCGGTGAAGCTTTCTTT. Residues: CASSLPVTGGGEAFF.

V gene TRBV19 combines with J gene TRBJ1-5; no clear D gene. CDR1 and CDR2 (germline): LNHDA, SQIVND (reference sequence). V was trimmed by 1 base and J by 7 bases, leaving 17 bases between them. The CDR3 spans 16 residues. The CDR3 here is CASSIGGSGIRQPQHF. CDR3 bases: TGTGCCAGTAGTATAGGAGGGTCCGGAATCCGACAGCCCCAGCATTTT.

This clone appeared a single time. CDR3 nucleotide sequence: TGCGCCAGCAGCCGTCAGACCCCCACAGTTCCAACTAATGAAAAACTGTTTTTT. Amino acids: CASSRQTPTVPTNEKLFF. The J gene is TRBJ1-4, the V gene TRBV5-1; D uncertain. Germline assignment: CDR1 SGHRS and CDR2 YFSETQ. Trimming removed 4 bases at V and 0 bases at J, with 19 bases between. The CDR3 runs to 18 residues.

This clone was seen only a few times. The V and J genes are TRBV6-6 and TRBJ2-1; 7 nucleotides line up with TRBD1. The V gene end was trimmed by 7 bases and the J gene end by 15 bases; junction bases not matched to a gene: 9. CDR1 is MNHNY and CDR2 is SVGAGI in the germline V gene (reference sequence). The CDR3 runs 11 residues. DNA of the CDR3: TGTGCCAGCATCCTAGGGAACAGGGGGTTCTTC. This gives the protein CASILGNRGFF.

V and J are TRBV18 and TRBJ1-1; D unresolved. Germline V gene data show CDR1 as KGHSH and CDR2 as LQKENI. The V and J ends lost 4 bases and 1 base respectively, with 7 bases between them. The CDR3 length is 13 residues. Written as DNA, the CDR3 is TGTGCCAGCTCACTGGTAGCGAACACTGAAGCTTTCTTT. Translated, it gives CASSLVANTEAFF. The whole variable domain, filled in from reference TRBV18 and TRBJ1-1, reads NAGVMQNPRHLVRRRGQEARLRCSPMKGHSHVYWYRQLPEEGLKFMVYLQKENIIDESGMPKERFSAEFPKEGPSILRIQQVVRGDSAAYFCASSLVANTEAFFGQGTRLTVV.